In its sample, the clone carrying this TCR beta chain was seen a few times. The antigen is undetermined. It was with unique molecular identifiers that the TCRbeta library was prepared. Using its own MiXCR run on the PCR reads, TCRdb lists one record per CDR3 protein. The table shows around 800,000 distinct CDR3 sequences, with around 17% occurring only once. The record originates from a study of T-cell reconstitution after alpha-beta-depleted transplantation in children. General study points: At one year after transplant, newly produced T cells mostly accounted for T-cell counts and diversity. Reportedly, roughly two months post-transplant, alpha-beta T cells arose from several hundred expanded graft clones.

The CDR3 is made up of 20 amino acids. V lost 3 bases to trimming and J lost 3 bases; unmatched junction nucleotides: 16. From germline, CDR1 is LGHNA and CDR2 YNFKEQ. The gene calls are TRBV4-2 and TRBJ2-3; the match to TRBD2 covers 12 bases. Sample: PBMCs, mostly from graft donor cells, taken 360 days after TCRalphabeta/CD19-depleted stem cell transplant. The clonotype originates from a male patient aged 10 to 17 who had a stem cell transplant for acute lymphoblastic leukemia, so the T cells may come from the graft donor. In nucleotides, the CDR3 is TGTGCCAGCAGCCAGAGGGTACTAGCGGGAGGAAATGGGAAAACAGATACGCAGTATTTT. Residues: CASSQRVLAGGNGKTDTQYF.